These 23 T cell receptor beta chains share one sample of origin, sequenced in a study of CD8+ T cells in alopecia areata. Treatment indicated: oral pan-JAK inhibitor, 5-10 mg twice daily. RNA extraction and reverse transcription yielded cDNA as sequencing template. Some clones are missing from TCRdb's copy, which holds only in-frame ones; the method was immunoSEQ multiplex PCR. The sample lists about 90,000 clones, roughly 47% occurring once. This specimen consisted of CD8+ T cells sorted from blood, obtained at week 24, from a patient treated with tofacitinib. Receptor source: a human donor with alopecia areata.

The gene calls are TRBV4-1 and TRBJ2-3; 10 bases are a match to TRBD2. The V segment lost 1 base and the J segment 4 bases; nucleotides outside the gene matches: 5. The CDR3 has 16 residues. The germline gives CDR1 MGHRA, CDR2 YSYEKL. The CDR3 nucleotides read TGCGCCAGCAGCCAAGTATGGACTAGCGGCGCAGATACGCAGTATTTT. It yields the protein CASSQVWTSGADTQYF.

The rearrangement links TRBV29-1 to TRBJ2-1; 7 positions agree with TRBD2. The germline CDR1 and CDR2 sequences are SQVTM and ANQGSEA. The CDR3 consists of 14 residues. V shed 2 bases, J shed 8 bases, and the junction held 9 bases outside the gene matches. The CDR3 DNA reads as TGCAGCGTTGAAATCGGGACTAAGGACTATGAGCAGTTCTTC. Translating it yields CSVEIGTKDYEQFF.

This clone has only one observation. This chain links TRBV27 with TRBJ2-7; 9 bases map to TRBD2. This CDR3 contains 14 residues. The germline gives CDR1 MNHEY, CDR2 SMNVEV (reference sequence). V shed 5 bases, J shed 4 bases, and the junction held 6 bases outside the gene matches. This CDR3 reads CASSQLAGGYEQYF. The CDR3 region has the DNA TGTGCCAGCAGTCAGTTGGCGGGAGGGTACGAGCAGTACTTC.

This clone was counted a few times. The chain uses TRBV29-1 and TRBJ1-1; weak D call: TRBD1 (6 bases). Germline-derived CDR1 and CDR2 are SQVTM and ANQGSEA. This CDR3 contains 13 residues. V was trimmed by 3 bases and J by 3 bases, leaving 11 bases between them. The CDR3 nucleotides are TGCAGCGTTGACCAGGGGTACTACACTGAAGCTTTCTTT. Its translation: CSVDQGYYTEAFF.

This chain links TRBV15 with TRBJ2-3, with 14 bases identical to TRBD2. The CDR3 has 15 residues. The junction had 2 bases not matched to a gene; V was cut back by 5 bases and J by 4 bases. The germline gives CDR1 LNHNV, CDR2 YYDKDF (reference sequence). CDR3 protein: CATSPGLAGADTQYF. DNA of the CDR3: TGTGCCACCAGCCCGGGACTAGCGGGAGCAGATACGCAGTATTTT.

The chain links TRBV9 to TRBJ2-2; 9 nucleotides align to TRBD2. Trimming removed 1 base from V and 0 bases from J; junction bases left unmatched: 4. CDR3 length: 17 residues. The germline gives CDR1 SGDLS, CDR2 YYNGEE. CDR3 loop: CASSVNSGSSNTGELFF. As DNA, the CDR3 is TGTGCCAGCAGCGTAAATAGCGGGAGTTCGAACACCGGGGAGCTGTTTTTT.

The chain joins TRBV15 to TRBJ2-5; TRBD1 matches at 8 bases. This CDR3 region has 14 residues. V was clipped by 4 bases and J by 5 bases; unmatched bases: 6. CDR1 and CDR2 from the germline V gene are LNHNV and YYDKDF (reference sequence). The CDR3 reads CATSTLTGAETQYF. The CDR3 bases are TGTGCCACCAGCACCTTGACAGGGGCCGAGACCCAGTACTTC.

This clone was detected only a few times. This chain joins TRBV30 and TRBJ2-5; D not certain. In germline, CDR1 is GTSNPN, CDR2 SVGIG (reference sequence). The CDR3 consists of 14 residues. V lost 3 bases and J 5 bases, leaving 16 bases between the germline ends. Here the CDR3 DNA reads TGTGCCTGGAGAGCCCTCGCGGTGGGGGAGACCCAGTACTTC. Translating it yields CAWRALAVGETQYF. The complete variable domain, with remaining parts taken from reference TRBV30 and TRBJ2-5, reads SQTIHQWPATLVQPVGSPLSLECTVEGTSNPNLYWYRQAAGRGLQLLFYSVGIGQISSEVPQNLSASRPQDRQFILSSKKLLLSDSGFYLCAWRALAVGETQYFGPGTRLLVL.

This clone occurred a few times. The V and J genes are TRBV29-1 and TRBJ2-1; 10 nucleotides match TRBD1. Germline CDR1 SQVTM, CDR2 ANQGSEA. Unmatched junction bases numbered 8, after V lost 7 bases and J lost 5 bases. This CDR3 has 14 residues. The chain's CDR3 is CSATGQGYNNEQFF. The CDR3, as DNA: TGCAGCGCCACGGGACAGGGGTACAACAATGAGCAGTTCTTC.

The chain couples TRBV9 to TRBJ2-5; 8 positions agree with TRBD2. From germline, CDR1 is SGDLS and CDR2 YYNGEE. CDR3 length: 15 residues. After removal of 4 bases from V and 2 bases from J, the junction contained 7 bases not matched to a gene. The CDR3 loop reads CASSPWREEQETQYF. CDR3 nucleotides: TGTGCCAGCAGCCCGTGGCGGGAGGAACAAGAGACCCAGTACTTC.

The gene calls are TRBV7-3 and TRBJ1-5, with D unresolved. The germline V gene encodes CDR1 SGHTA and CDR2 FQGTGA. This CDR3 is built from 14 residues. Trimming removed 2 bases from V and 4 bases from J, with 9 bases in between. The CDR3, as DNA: TGTGCCAGCAGCTTAGGACCGGGAAATCAGCCCCAGCATTTT. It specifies CASSLGPGNQPQHF.

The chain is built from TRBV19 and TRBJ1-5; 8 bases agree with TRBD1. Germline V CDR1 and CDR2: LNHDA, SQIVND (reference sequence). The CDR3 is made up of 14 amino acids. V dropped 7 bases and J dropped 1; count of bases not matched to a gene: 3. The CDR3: CASKGQGSNQPQHF. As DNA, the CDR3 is TGTGCCAGTAAAGGACAGGGAAGCAATCAGCCCCAGCATTTT.

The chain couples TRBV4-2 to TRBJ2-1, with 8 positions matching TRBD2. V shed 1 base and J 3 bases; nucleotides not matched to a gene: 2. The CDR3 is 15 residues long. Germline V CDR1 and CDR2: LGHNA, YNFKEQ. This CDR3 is CASSQVAGGYNEQFF. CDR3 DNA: TGTGCCAGCAGCCAAGTGGCGGGAGGCTACAATGAGCAGTTCTTC.

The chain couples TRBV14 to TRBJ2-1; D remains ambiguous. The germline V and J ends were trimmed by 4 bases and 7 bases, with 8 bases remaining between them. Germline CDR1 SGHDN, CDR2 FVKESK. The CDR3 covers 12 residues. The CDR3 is CASSPQSNEQFF. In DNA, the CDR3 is TGTGCCAGCAGCCCCCAGTCTAATGAGCAGTTCTTC.

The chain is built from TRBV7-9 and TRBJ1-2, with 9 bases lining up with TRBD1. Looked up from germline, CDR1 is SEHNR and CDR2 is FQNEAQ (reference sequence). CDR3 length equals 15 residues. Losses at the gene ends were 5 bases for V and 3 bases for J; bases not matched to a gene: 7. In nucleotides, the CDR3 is TGTGCCAGCAGCACGGGACAGGGCCAGTACTATGGCTACACCTTC. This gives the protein CASSTGQGQYYGYTF.

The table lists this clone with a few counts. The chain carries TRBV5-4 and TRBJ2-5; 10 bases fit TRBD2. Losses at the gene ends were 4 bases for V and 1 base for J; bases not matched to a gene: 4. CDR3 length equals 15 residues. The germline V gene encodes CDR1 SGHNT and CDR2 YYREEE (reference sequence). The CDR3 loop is CASSRLAGIQETQYF. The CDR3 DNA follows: TGTGCCAGCAGCCGACTAGCGGGTATCCAAGAGACCCAGTACTTC.

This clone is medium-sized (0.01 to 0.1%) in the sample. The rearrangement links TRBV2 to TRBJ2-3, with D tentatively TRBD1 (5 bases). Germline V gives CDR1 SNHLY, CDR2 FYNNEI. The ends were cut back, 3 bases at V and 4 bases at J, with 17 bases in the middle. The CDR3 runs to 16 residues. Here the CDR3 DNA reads TGTGCCAGCAGTGACGAATTCTCTGGGGCCCCAGATACGCAGTATTTT. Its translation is CASSDEFSGAPDTQYF.

CDR3: CASSLDSSTDTQYF. The CDR3 region has the DNA TGTGCCAGCAGTTTAGACAGCAGCACAGATACGCAGTATTTT. The chain employs TRBV27 and TRBJ2-3; TRBD1 might be the D (5 bases). This CDR3 region has 14 residues. Looked up from germline, CDR1 is MNHEY and CDR2 is SMNVEV (reference sequence). The germline V and J ends were trimmed by 2 bases and 0 bases, with 6 bases remaining between them.

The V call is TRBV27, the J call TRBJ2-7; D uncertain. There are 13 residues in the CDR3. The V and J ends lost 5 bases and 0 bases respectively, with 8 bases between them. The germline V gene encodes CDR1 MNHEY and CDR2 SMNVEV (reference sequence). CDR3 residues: CASSAPNSYEQYF. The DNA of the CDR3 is TGTGCCAGCAGTGCCCCGAACTCCTACGAGCAGTACTTC.

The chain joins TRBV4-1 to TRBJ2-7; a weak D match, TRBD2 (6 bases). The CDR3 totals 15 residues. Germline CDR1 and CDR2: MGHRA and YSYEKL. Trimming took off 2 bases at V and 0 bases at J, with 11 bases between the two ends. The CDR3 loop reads CASSQSSGVSYEQYF. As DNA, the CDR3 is TGCGCCAGCAGCCAATCCTCGGGAGTCTCCTACGAGCAGTACTTC.

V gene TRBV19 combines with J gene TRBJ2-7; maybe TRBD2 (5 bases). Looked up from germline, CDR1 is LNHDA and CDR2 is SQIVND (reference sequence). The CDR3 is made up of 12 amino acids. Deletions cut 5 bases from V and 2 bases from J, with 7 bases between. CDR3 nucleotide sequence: TGTGCCAGTAGTCCCGGGACCTACGAGCAGTACTTC. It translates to CASSPGTYEQYF.

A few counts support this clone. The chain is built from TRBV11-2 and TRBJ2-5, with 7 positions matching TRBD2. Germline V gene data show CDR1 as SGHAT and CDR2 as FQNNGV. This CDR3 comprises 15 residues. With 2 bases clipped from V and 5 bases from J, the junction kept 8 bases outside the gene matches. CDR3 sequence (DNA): TGTGCCAGCAGCTTAACGGCGGGAGACGGGGAGACCCAGTACTTC. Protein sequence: CASSLTAGDGETQYF.

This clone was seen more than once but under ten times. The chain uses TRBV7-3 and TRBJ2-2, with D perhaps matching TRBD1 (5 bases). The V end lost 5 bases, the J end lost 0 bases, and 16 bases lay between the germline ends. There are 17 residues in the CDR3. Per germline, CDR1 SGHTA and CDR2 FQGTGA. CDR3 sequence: CASSPPPDTANTGELFF. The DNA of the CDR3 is TGTGCCAGCAGCCCACCCCCGGACACCGCGAACACCGGGGAGCTGTTTTTT.